This passage covers 17 T cell receptor beta chains from one sample sequenced in a study of T cell clones after liver transplantation. Assay used: immunoSEQ multiplex PCR; TCRdb lists only in-frame clones, some missing. In the table there are tens of thousands of clones, under 90% of which are singletons. The sequenced sample was CD4+ T cells from blood, obtained 12 months after liver transplant. Source of these receptors: a human patient who received a liver transplant. Part of the T cells may come from the graft donor.

The chain uses TRBV28 and TRBJ2-1; D is possibly TRBD2 (6 bases). This CDR3 has 17 residues. Germline lookup yields CDR1 MDHEN and CDR2 SYDVKM. Between the trimmed V and J ends, which lost 5 bases and 1 base, there was a span of 18 bases. The CDR3 DNA sequence: TGTGCCAGCAGTCTTCCCCGGGACTCACATTCCTACAATGAGCAGTTCTTC. As protein: CASSLPRDSHSYNEQFF.

The count of this clone is one. The CDR3 bases are TGTGCCAGCAGCTCGGGACTTCACAATGAGCAGTTCTTC. Translated, it gives CASSSGLHNEQFF. The chain is built from TRBV7-9 and TRBJ2-1; maybe TRBD2 (6 bases). This CDR3 contains 13 residues. V lost 4 bases and J 5 bases, leaving 9 bases between the germline ends. Germline V gene lookup returns CDR1 SEHNR and CDR2 FQNEAQ (reference sequence).

This chain joins TRBV5-1 and TRBJ2-3; unclear D gene. The CDR3 covers 15 residues. The V end was cut by 4 bases, the J end by 2 bases, with 14 bases between. The germline CDR1 and CDR2 sequences are SGHRS and YFSETQ. The CDR3 sequence: CASSGQALFTDTQYF. CDR3 nucleotides: TGCGCCAGCAGCGGCCAGGCCTTGTTCACAGATACGCAGTATTTT.

This chain joins TRBV7-9 and TRBJ1-2, with TRBD1 matching over 9 bases. The CDR3 has 15 residues. The ends lost 2 bases at V and 5 bases at J; junction bases unmatched: 6. The germline V gene has CDR1 SEHNR and CDR2 FQNEAQ (reference sequence). CDR3 region: CASSLTGGAGYGYTF. CDR3 in DNA: TGTGCCAGCAGCTTAACAGGGGGCGCAGGTTATGGCTACACCTTC.

J is TRBJ2-5 and V is TRBV2; no firm D call. Germline loops: CDR1 SNHLY, CDR2 FYNNEI. The CDR3 spans 13 residues. With 8 bases removed from V and 4 bases from J, the gap between germline ends came to 14 bases. The CDR3 loop reads CASLEGPGETQYF. DNA of the CDR3: TGTGCCAGCTTAGAAGGGCCGGGAGAGACCCAGTACTTC. The full variable domain, completed using reference TRBV2 and TRBJ2-5, is EPEVTQTPSHQVTQMGQEVILRCVPISNHLYFYWYRQILGQKVEFLVSFYNNEISEKSEIFDDQFSVERPDGSNFTLKIRSTKLEDSAMYFCASLEGPGETQYFGPGTRLLVL.

This clone is a singleton in its sample. The chain joins TRBV5-1 to TRBJ2-3, with a tentative D call TRBD2 (6 bases). CDR1 SGHRS and CDR2 YFSETQ come from the germline V gene. Between the trimmed V and J ends, which lost 4 bases and 6 bases, there was a span of 12 bases. This CDR3 contains 13 residues. The CDR3 nucleotides read TGCGCCAGCAGCGTTGGAGGGCCCGATACGCAGTATTTT. Translating it yields CASSVGGPDTQYF.

The rearrangement uses TRBV2 and TRBJ2-2, with 8 positions matching TRBD1. CDR1 is SNHLY, CDR2 FYNNEI, per germline. CDR3 length: 14 amino acids. The ends lost 5 bases at V and 7 bases at J; junction bases unmatched: 6. CDR3 sequence (DNA): TGTGCCAGCAGTCCCAGGGGGCTAGACGGGGAGCTGTTTTTT. Translated, it gives CASSPRGLDGELFF.

The chain has TRBV9 and TRBJ2-1, with D perhaps given as TRBD1 or TRBD2 (5 bases each). Trimming removed 2 bases at V and 9 bases at J, with 12 bases between. The germline CDR1 and CDR2 sequences are SGDLS and YYNGEE. The CDR3 runs to 13 residues. CDR3 sequence reads: CASSVDGAGEQFF. CDR3 DNA sequence: TGTGCCAGCAGCGTTGACGGGGCCGGTGAGCAGTTCTTC.

The rearrangement joins TRBV6-5 to TRBJ2-7, with TRBD1 matching 10 bases. Germline V gives CDR1 MNHEY, CDR2 SVGAGI. The V gene end was trimmed by 2 bases and the J gene end by 4 bases; junction bases not matched to a gene: 5. This CDR3 region has 15 residues. CDR3 amino acids: CASSYPDRGEYEQYF. The DNA for the CDR3 is TGTGCCAGCAGTTACCCGGACAGGGGGGAATACGAGCAGTACTTC.

This clone was seen a single time. This chain links TRBV11-2 with TRBJ2-7, with TRBD2 matching over 7 bases. Germline V gene sequence: CDR1 SGHAT, CDR2 FQNNGV. This CDR3 region has 13 residues. After removal of 2 bases from V and 6 bases from J, the junction contained 4 bases not matched to a gene. The CDR3 nucleotides are TGTGCCAGCAGCTTACGGGAGGACGGCGAGCAGTACTTC. Amino acids: CASSLREDGEQYF.

The V gene is TRBV10-1, the J gene TRBJ2-1, with D possibly matching TRBD1 (5 bases). V was shortened by 2 bases and J by 4 bases, with 9 bases between the two germline ends. CDR1 and CDR2 (germline): WNHNN, SYGVQD (reference sequence). The CDR3 loop spans 14 amino acids. The CDR3: CASSEDSAYNEQFF. The CDR3 nucleotides read TGCGCCAGCAGTGAGGACAGCGCGTACAATGAGCAGTTCTTC.

This chain links TRBV29-1 with TRBJ2-1, with 10 bases aligning to TRBD1. Germline loops: CDR1 SQVTM, CDR2 ANQGSEA. The CDR3 has 14 residues. Germline trimming cut 4 bases from V and 9 bases from J; bases unmatched to any gene: 9. Written as DNA, the CDR3 is TGCAGCGTTGGCCCTTCGGGACAGGGGCCTGAGCAGTTCTTC. Translated, it gives CSVGPSGQGPEQFF.

V is TRBV9 and J is TRBJ2-2; 8 nucleotides align to TRBD1. The CDR3 consists of 17 residues. V shed 1 base and J 3 bases; nucleotides not matched to a gene: 8. From germline, CDR1 is SGDLS and CDR2 YYNGEE. The CDR3 DNA follows: TGTGCCAGCAGCGTAATTACAGGGGGTACGGACACCGGGGAGCTGTTTTTT. Protein: CASSVITGGTDTGELFF.

This rearrangement joins TRBV4-1 to TRBJ2-1; 8 nucleotides line up with TRBD1. The germline V gene encodes CDR1 MGHRA and CDR2 YSYEKL. V shed 1 base and J 12 bases; nucleotides not matched to a gene: 29. This CDR3 has 21 amino acids. CDR3 DNA: TGCGCCAGCAGCCAAGGCTCGGGACAGGCGCCTTTTAGAGCCGTACTTCAACGGCAGTTCTTC. It codes for CASSQGSGQAPFRAVLQRQFF.

The genes are TRBV7-9 and TRBJ2-7; 8 bases align to TRBD1. The ends lost 0 bases at V and 3 bases at J; junction bases unmatched: 4. The CDR3 has 15 residues. The germline V gene has CDR1 SEHNR and CDR2 FQNEAQ (reference sequence). CDR3 region: CASSLARTGRYEQYF. DNA for the CDR3: TGTGCCAGCAGCTTAGCTCGGACAGGGCGCTACGAGCAGTACTTC.

This chain connects TRBV12-5 to TRBJ2-5; 9 bases map to TRBD1. V lost 1 base to trimming and J lost 1 base; unmatched junction nucleotides: 1. The CDR3 runs 15 residues. Looked up from germline, CDR1 is LGHNT and CDR2 is FRNRAP. Here the CDR3 reads CASGLGTGAQETQYF. For the CDR3, the DNA is TGTGCTAGTGGTTTGGGGACAGGGGCCCAAGAGACCCAGTACTTC.

The gene calls are TRBV19 and TRBJ2-2; D may be TRBD1 or TRBD2 (5 bases each). The CDR3 spans 17 residues. CDR1 and CDR2 from the germline V gene are LNHDA and SQIVND (reference sequence). V lost 5 bases to trimming and J lost 2 bases, with 18 bases between them. CDR3 residues: CASSPSRGALNTGELFF. The CDR3 nucleotides are TGTGCCAGTAGTCCCTCAAGAGGGGCTTTAAACACCGGGGAGCTGTTTTTT.